A selection of T cell receptor beta chains follows, all from one sample in a study of cytomegalovirus exposure and HLA in healthy donors. Only in-frame clones appear in the TCRdb table, and some are missing; sequencing was by immunoSEQ multiplex PCR. The sample gives 50,000 to 70,000 clones, 80% of which show up once; about 4% is in the top ten. Sequencing input: PBMCs. The receptors come from a woman between 40 and 50 years old in good health and CMV-seronegative. The conserved cysteine and the conserved F or W are not part of the CDR3 here.

J: TRBJ1-2
V: TRBV7-2
CDR3: ASSSGQGANYGYT

J: TRBJ2-7
V: TRBV6-6
CDR3: ASTRGESYEQY

J: TRBJ2-2
V: TRBV15
CDR3: ATSRESGGSDTGELF

J: TRBJ2-2
V: TRBV9
CDR3: ASSATSGSFTGELF

J: TRBJ1-1
V: TRBV28
CDR3: ASSPSGLTEAF

J: TRBJ2-6
V: TRBV2
CDR3: ASRSQLGANVLT

J: TRBJ1-5
V: TRBV15
CDR3: ATSRDLRGYSNQPQH

J: TRBJ2-5
V: TRBV5-1
CDR3: ASSLAGTRVETQY

J: TRBJ1-2
V: TRBV5-1
CDR3: ASSLETGGNYGYT

J: TRBJ1-2
V: TRBV29-1
CDR3: SVGGGGYGYT

J: TRBJ2-2
V: TRBV7-8
CDR3: ASSRTDTQRITGELF

J: TRBJ2-1
V: TRBV29-1
CDR3: SVRTSGRRAYNEQF

J: TRBJ2-7
V: TRBV30
CDR3: AWSVAYEQY

J: TRBJ1-1
V: TRBV28
CDR3: ASSLGGANTEAF

J: TRBJ2-7
V: TRBV5-4
CDR3: ASSSLLGRSYEQY

J: TRBJ2-1
V: TRBV13
CDR3: ASSLYGSSGRAIHNEQF

J: TRBJ2-1
V: TRBV29-1
CDR3: SVEAGTGLSSYNEQF

J: TRBJ2-2
V: TRBV4-1
CDR3: ASSQDLGVGGNTGELF

J: TRBJ1-4
V: TRBV27
CDR3: ASSTGQAIKLF

J: TRBJ2-7
V: TRBV29-1
CDR3: SVRESEQY

J: TRBJ2-7
V: TRBV7-3
CDR3: ASSTGTSGPGEQY

J: TRBJ1-1
V: TRBV7-8
CDR3: ASSLAPQNTEAF

J: TRBJ2-1
V: TRBV11-1
CDR3: ASSPTPNEQF

J: TRBJ2-7
V: TRBV27
CDR3: ASGQFYEQY

J: TRBJ2-7
V: TRBV4-3
CDR3: ASSQVVSSSASYEQY

J: TRBJ1-4
V: TRBV5-5
CDR3: ASSLRTGQEKLF

J: TRBJ2-5
V: TRBV5-4
CDR3: ASSLGDREHETQY

J: TRBJ1-3
V: TRBV30
CDR3: AGSRGYSGNTIY

J: TRBJ2-3
V: TRBV4-2
CDR3: ASSQEIAGGPDTQY

J: TRBJ1-4
V: TRBV18
CDR3: ASSPQPGQRNEKLF

J: TRBJ2-6
V: TRBV4-1
CDR3: ASSQDVTSPLGAGANVLT

J: TRBJ2-1
V: TRBV5-1
CDR3: ASSGGLAGYNEQF

J: TRBJ1-1
V: TRBV6-4
CDR3: ASSEQGGAEAF

J: TRBJ2-2
V: TRBV29-1
CDR3: SVAGQGMTGELF

J: TRBJ2-1
V: TRBV9
CDR3: ASSTYRSGKDDEQF

J: TRBJ1-5
V: TRBV6-1
CDR3: ASSEADRGINQPQH

J: TRBJ1-1
V: TRBV27
CDR3: ASSPETGRRNTEAF

J: TRBJ1-1
V: TRBV27
CDR3: ASRIQGEYTEAF

J: TRBJ2-3
V: TRBV30
CDR3: AWSVLSGTSTDTQY